The 25 T cell receptor beta chains listed next were all sequenced from one sample in a study of shared clonotypes between healthy human individuals. Sequencing used immunoSEQ multiplex PCR; TCRdb keeps in-frame clones, though not all of them. The table shows approximately 350,000 clones, with around 96% occurring only once. The sequenced sample was memory CD8+ T cells sorted from blood. Subset denoted: CD45RO+ cells pooled with CCR7-negative TemRA cells. The source is a man aged 30-40 years in good health.

The gene calls are TRBV7-2 and TRBJ2-1; 9 nucleotides align to TRBD2. There are 16 residues in the CDR3. Germline V CDR1 and CDR2: SGHTA, FQGNSA. V trimming: 5 bases; J trimming: 5 bases; junction bases outside the gene matches: 10. The CDR3 region is CASSPGGSGRNNEQFF. The CDR3 nucleotides read TGTGCCAGCAGCCCCGGGGGGAGCGGGAGGAACAATGAGCAGTTCTTC.

The chain carries TRBV28 and TRBJ1-5; 9 nucleotides agree with TRBD1. The CDR3 totals 16 residues. V was clipped by 6 bases and J by 0 bases; unmatched bases: 6. Germline CDR1 MDHEN, CDR2 SYDVKM. The CDR3 nucleotides are TGTGCCAGCAGACGGACAGGGGTCTATAGCAATCAGCCCCAGCATTTT. This sequence encodes CASRRTGVYSNQPQHF.

V and J are TRBV28 and TRBJ2-7; D possibly corresponds to TRBD2 (7 bases). The CDR3 is 16 residues long. V was shortened by 5 bases and J by 4 bases, with 21 bases between the two germline ends. Per the germline V gene, CDR1 is MDHEN and CDR2 is SYDVKM. Here the CDR3 reads CASSGGAGVDQYEQYF. The CDR3 region has the DNA TGTGCCAGCAGTGGGGGGGCAGGGGTCGACCAGTACGAGCAGTACTTC.

The chain couples TRBV7-9 to TRBJ2-1, with a weak D call TRBD2 (6 bases). The germline gives CDR1 SEHNR, CDR2 FQNEAQ (reference sequence). The CDR3 extends over 15 amino acids. Trimming pared 2 bases from V and 8 bases from J, leaving 16 bases between. DNA for the CDR3: TGTGCCAGCAGCTTATTGCGGGATTTGATTGATGAGCAGTTCTTC. This gives the protein CASSLLRDLIDEQFF.

J is TRBJ2-7 and V is TRBV11-2; D not resolved. The CDR3 extends over 12 amino acids. The V end was cut by 5 bases, the J end by 2 bases, with 7 bases between. Germline V gene sequence: CDR1 SGHAT, CDR2 FQNNGV. The CDR3 loop reads CASSHTPYEQYF. CDR3 DNA sequence: TGTGCCAGCAGCCACACCCCCTACGAGCAGTACTTC.

This sequence joins TRBV5-6 and TRBJ2-5; the D call may be TRBD1 or TRBD2 (5 bases each). Deletions cut 0 bases from V and 5 bases from J, with 8 bases between. This CDR3 has 13 amino acids. The germline gives CDR1 SGHDT, CDR2 YYEEEE. The chain's CDR3 is CASSLGWGETQYF. The CDR3 nucleotides read TGTGCCAGCAGCTTGGGCTGGGGGGAGACCCAGTACTTC.

Of note for this clone: This same CDR3 is encoded by further DNA sequences in the sample. Written as DNA, the CDR3 is TGTGCCAGCAGCCTCGGGAATGAAAAACTGTTTTTT. It translates to CASSLGNEKLFF. The J gene is TRBJ1-4, the V gene TRBV28; D ambiguous. Germline V gene data show CDR1 as MDHEN and CDR2 as SYDVKM. Trimming took 6 bases from V and 5 from J, leaving 7 bases between them. The CDR3 sequence is 12 residues long.

The genes are TRBV30 and TRBJ1-5; D not certain. CDR1 is GTSNPN, CDR2 SVGIG, per germline (reference sequence). The CDR3 is made up of 13 amino acids. V was trimmed by 8 bases and J by 2 bases, leaving 13 bases between them. Here the CDR3 DNA reads TGTGCCCAGAGGTCGAGGGGCAATCAGCCCCAGCATTTT. Translation gives CAQRSRGNQPQHF.

This chain links TRBV7-2 with TRBJ1-1; tentatively, D is TRBD1 (6 bases). Germline V gene data show CDR1 as SGHTA and CDR2 as FQGNSA. V was pared by 1 base and J by 11 bases, with 8 bases between. The CDR3 spans 11 residues. In DNA, the CDR3 is TGTGCCAGCAGCTTAGACAGGGCTGCTTTCTTT. This codes for CASSLDRAAFF.

The chain has TRBV7-6 and TRBJ1-5; D is unclear. CDR3 length equals 15 residues. V was clipped by 1 base and J by 5 bases, with 12 bases between them. Germline assignment: CDR1 SGHVS and CDR2 FNYEAQ. The CDR3 spells CASSLEAGSHQPQHF. CDR3 nucleotides: TGTGCCAGCAGCTTAGAGGCAGGAAGCCATCAGCCCCAGCATTTT.

A few counts support this clone. The genes are TRBV10-3 and TRBJ1-1, with 8 bases lining up with TRBD1. CDR3 length equals 14 residues. CDR1 is ENHRY, CDR2 SYGVKD, per germline. The J segment lost 0 bases and the V segment lost 3 bases, leaving 0 bases of the junction unmatched. CDR3 amino acids: CAISDRGLNTEAFF. CDR3 coding DNA: TGTGCCATCAGTGACAGGGGGCTGAACACTGAAGCTTTCTTT.

V and J are TRBV28 and TRBJ2-7, with D perhaps TRBD2 (6 bases). The CDR3 extends over 15 amino acids. V was pared by 3 bases and J by 0 bases, with 12 bases between. CDR1 and CDR2 from the germline V gene are MDHEN and SYDVKM. The CDR3 bases are TGTGCCAGCAGTTTTACGGGGACTCTCTCCTACGAGCAGTACTTC. Protein: CASSFTGTLSYEQYF.

The chain's CDR3 is CASSPTGRRPQHF. In DNA, the CDR3 is TGTGCCAGCAGTCCAACGGGGCGTCGACCCCAGCATTTT. This rearrangement joins TRBV27 to TRBJ1-5; tentatively, D is TRBD1 (5 bases). The length of the CDR3 is 13 residues. The V gene lost 5 bases and the J gene lost 10 bases, with 15 bases spanning the gap. The germline CDR1 and CDR2 sequences are MNHEY and SMNVEV (reference sequence).

The CDR3 DNA follows: TGCGCCAGCAGCTTGGAGGGAGGGGCCCGGACCCAGTACTTC. Residues: CASSLEGGARTQYF. This chain links TRBV5-1 with TRBJ2-5; TRBD2 agrees at 7 bases. The CDR3 covers 14 residues. The ends lost 0 bases at V and 7 bases at J; junction bases unmatched: 6. The V gene's germline CDR1 is SGHRS and CDR2 YFSETQ. Full variable domain (rest looked up from reference TRBV5-1 and TRBJ2-5): KAGVTQTPRYLIKTRGQQVTLSCSPISGHRSVSWYQQTPGQGLQFLFEYFSETQRNKGNFPGRFSGRQFSNSRSEMNVSTLELGDSALYLCASSLEGGARTQYFGPGTRLLVL.

This clone occurred once. The V and J genes are TRBV7-6 and TRBJ2-1, with 11 positions matching TRBD2. Germline values: CDR1 SGHVS, CDR2 FNYEAQ. The CDR3 sequence is 15 residues long. J lost 2 bases, V lost 5 bases, and 2 bases had no gene match. The CDR3 loop is CASSKGLAAYNEQFF. CDR3 nucleotides: TGTGCCAGCAGCAAGGGACTAGCGGCCTACAATGAGCAGTTCTTC.

This chain connects TRBV19 to TRBJ1-2; 7 nucleotides line up with TRBD1. The germline V gene has CDR1 LNHDA and CDR2 SQIVND (reference sequence). J gave up 8 bases and V 7 bases, and 7 bases lay outside the gene matches. The CDR3 totals 12 residues. As DNA, the CDR3 is TGTGCCAGTACGGCCCCGGGACAGGGCTACACCTTC. Encoded protein: CASTAPGQGYTF.

This chain joins TRBV5-1 and TRBJ1-4, with a tentative D call TRBD1 (5 bases). V gave up 2 bases and J gave up 7 bases, with 12 bases separating them. CDR1 SGHRS and CDR2 YFSETQ come from the germline V gene. The CDR3 consists of 14 residues. In DNA, the CDR3 is TGCGCCAGCAGCTTATCACAGGAGGGTGAAAAACTGTTTTTT. It translates to CASSLSQEGEKLFF.

The genes are TRBV11-2 and TRBJ1-6; D unresolved. Per germline, CDR1 SGHAT and CDR2 FQNNGV. The V end lost 4 bases, the J end lost 0 bases, and 7 bases lay between the germline ends. There are 15 residues in the CDR3. DNA of the CDR3: TGTGCCAGCAGCTCACTGAGCTCCTATAATTCACCCCTCCACTTT. Amino acids: CASSSLSSYNSPLHF. The whole variable domain, filled in from reference TRBV11-2 and TRBJ1-6, reads EAGVAQSPRYKIIEKRQSVAFWCNPISGHATLYWYQQILGQGPKLLIQFQNNGVVDDSQLPKDRFSAERLKGVDSTLKIQPAKLEDSAVYLCASSSLSSYNSPLHFGNGTRLTVT.

This sequence joins TRBV4-1 and TRBJ1-2, with D possibly matching TRBD1 (5 bases). Germline CDR1 MGHRA, CDR2 YSYEKL. Trimming cost V 1 base and J 3 bases, with 9 bases left between them. The CDR3 covers 14 residues. The CDR3 DNA is TGCGCCAGCAGCCAAGTTTTGGGGGACTATGGCTACACCTTC. This codes for CASSQVLGDYGYTF.

This chain links TRBV10-3 with TRBJ2-1; no reliable D call. In germline, CDR1 is ENHRY, CDR2 SYGVKD. V lost 4 bases, J lost 10 bases, and 11 bases lay in between. The CDR3 spans 12 residues. CDR3 amino acids: CAISGPAREQFF. The DNA of the CDR3 is TGTGCCATCAGTGGCCCGGCACGGGAGCAGTTCTTC.

The CDR3 DNA reads TGTGCCAGCAGTGAATGGAGGGAGAATCAGCCCCAGCATTTT. Residues: CASSEWRENQPQHF. The gene calls are TRBV25-1 and TRBJ1-5; D not certain. Germline loops: CDR1 MGHDK, CDR2 SYGVNS. The CDR3 sequence is 14 residues long. With 1 base removed from V and 4 bases from J, the gap between germline ends came to 8 bases.

This clone was detected only once. As DNA, the CDR3 is TGTGCCAGCAGTTTATTCAGGGATAGCAATCAGCCCCAGCATTTT. This sequence encodes CASSLFRDSNQPQHF. This chain uses TRBV28 with TRBJ1-5, with a possible D match to TRBD1 (5 bases). The ends were cut back, 1 base at V and 0 bases at J, with 7 bases in the middle. The CDR3 runs to 15 residues. Germline CDR1 MDHEN, CDR2 SYDVKM.

Turning to this clone: Within the sample, other DNA sequences also encode this same CDR3. CDR3 nucleotide sequence: TGTGCCAGCAGCTTAGAGGGGGGCACTGAAGCTTTCTTT. It codes for CASSLEGGTEAFF. The chain recombines TRBV7-9 with TRBJ1-1; possible D gene TRBD1, 6 bases. Germline V lookup: CDR1 SEHNR, CDR2 FQNEAQ (reference sequence). The CDR3 runs to 13 residues. V was trimmed by 1 base and J by 4 bases, leaving 7 bases between them.

The chain is built from TRBV7-9 and TRBJ2-7; 8 bases align to TRBD2. V trimming: 5 bases; J trimming: 5 bases; junction bases outside the gene matches: 11. The germline CDR1 and CDR2 sequences are SEHNR and FQNEAQ (reference sequence). CDR3 size: 15 residues. CDR3 loop: CASSRRLAQSHEQYF. CDR3 nucleotide sequence: TGTGCCAGCAGCCGCAGACTAGCGCAGAGTCACGAGCAGTACTTC.

The chain joins TRBV28 to TRBJ2-1; D is uncertain. Looked up from germline, CDR1 is MDHEN and CDR2 is SYDVKM. This CDR3 has 12 amino acids. The V gene lost 4 bases and the J gene lost 12 bases, with 13 bases spanning the gap. The CDR3 sequence: CASSSYKIGQFF. The CDR3 DNA follows: TGTGCCAGCAGTTCATACAAGATAGGGCAGTTCTTC. Drawing the rest from reference TRBV28 and TRBJ2-1, the complete variable domain is DVKVTQSSRYLVKRTGEKVFLECVQDMDHENMFWYRQDPGLGLRLIYFSYDVKMKEKGDIPEGYSVSREKKERFSLILESASTNQTSMYLCASSSYKIGQFFGPGTRLTVL.